This passage covers 2 T cell receptor beta chains from one sample sequenced in a study of OX40 agonist ivuxolimab in advanced cancers. Here immunoSEQ multiplex PCR was the method, and the copy in TCRdb shows in-frame clones only, minus some. This sample has 40,000 to 45,000 clones, with around 87% found just once. The source was CD4+ or CD8+ T cells sorted from blood, collected in a trial of the OX40 agonist ivuxolimab. The receptors originated from an adult with an advanced solid tumor such as melanoma, head and neck, liver or kidney cancer.

The V gene is TRBV6-1, the J gene TRBJ1-3, with D possibly matching TRBD1 (6 bases). Trimming took 1 base from V and 4 from J, leaving 8 bases between them. There are 14 residues in the CDR3. CDR1 and CDR2 from the germline V gene are MNHNS and SASEGT. CDR3 amino acids: CASSEEGTGNTIYF. The CDR3 coding sequence is TGTGCCAGCAGTGAAGAGGGGACAGGAAACACCATATATTTT.

The gene calls are TRBV28 and TRBJ2-1; 9 nucleotides agree with TRBD2. The CDR3 is 17 amino acids. Germline V lookup: CDR1 MDHEN, CDR2 SYDVKM. Germline trimming cut 5 bases from V and 6 bases from J; bases unmatched to any gene: 14. In DNA, the CDR3 is TGTGCCAGCAGTAGAGGCCTAGCGGGATGGGGGGTCAATGAGCAGTTCTTC. Translation: CASSRGLAGWGVNEQFF.